What follows are 3 T cell receptor beta chains derived from one specimen sequenced in a study of T cell repertoires in cytomegalovirus infection. From the reads, TCRdb called clonotypes with MiXCR, one entry per CDR3 protein. The table has approximately 490,000 distinct CDR3 sequences, around 11% seen once. What was sequenced was PBMCs. The source is a human donor in good health (CMV status not recorded). Some clones in this sample may be carry-over from other donors' samples.

In its sample, this clonotype was seen many times. The chain links TRBV6-1 to TRBJ1-1; D is unresolved. Trimming stripped 2 bases from V and 5 bases from J, with 12 bases between. The CDR3 loop spans 14 amino acids. Germline assignment: CDR1 MNHNS and CDR2 SASEGT. CDR3 amino acids: CASSETHSPTEAFF. As DNA, the CDR3 is TGTGCCAGCAGTGAAACCCATTCCCCTACTGAAGCTTTCTTT.

There are a few counts of this clonotype. The chain couples TRBV20-1 to TRBJ2-5; D not certain. This CDR3 comprises 12 residues. Germline V gene lookup returns CDR1 DFQATT and CDR2 SNEGSKA (reference sequence). CDR3 sequence: CSPVPPQETQYF. CDR3 in DNA: TGCAGCCCGGTACCGCCTCAAGAGACCCAGTACTTC.

This clonotype was detected many times. This chain connects TRBV3-1 to TRBJ1-5; possibly TRBD1 for D (6 bases). The CDR3 length is 17 residues. The V gene lost 0 bases and the J gene lost 4 bases, with 16 bases spanning the gap. Germline V CDR1 and CDR2: LGHDT, YNNKEL (reference sequence). CDR3 sequence reads: CASSQDLGGGLNQPQHF. The DNA for the CDR3 is TGTGCCAGCAGCCAAGATCTTGGAGGGGGTCTAAATCAGCCCCAGCATTTT.